The clone carrying this T cell receptor beta chain has a count of ten or more. What it recognizes is unknown. The CDR3 spans 13 residues. In germline, CDR1 is SGHAT, CDR2 FQNNGV. V was shortened by 4 bases and J by 8 bases, with 14 bases between the two germline ends. TCRdb recomputed calls from the RT-PCR reads with MiXCR, one row per CDR3 protein. The table has 600,000 to 700,000 distinct CDR3 sequences, 13% to 15% seen once. The source of the sample is a study of response to subunit inactivated influenza vaccine. Study-level results: New T cells are recruited in small numbers by each seasonal influenza vaccination, according to the authors' suggestion.

The source material was PBMCs from blood, sampled 14 days before vaccination. J is TRBJ1-1 and V is TRBV11-2; D gene ambiguous. This TCR was sampled from a man aged 45-65 years who received an inactivated influenza vaccine. CDR3 residues: CASSSGRLVEAFF. CDR3 nucleotides: TGTGCCAGCAGCTCTGGGAGGTTGGTGGAAGCTTTCTTT.